Detailed here is one T cell receptor (beta chain). Antigen unknown. The analysis combined second doses at about 4 or about 12 weeks. Germline-derived CDR1 and CDR2 are SEHNR and FQNEAQ (reference sequence). V was clipped by 5 bases and J by 2 bases; unmatched bases: 6. The CDR3 runs to 15 residues. Some clones are missing from TCRdb's copy, which holds only in-frame ones; the method was immunoSEQ multiplex PCR. The table includes 95,000 to 150,000 clones, around 92% detected once. The sample belongs to a study of T cell responses to AZD1222 COVID-19 vaccine. Study-level results: Spike-specific TCR breadth and depth grew following two AZD1222 doses. Among spike-specific TCRs, nearly half reportedly target unmutated variant regions. Only five or six AZD1222 recipients were seropositive at baseline.

This chain uses TRBV7-9 with TRBJ2-3; 8 bases line up with TRBD2. This sequence was found in an adult who received the AZD1222 COVID-19 vaccine. The specimen comprised peripheral blood, sampled 28 days after the second AZD1222 dose. DNA for the CDR3: TGTGCCAGCAGCCAAACTAGCGGATACACAGATACGCAGTATTTT. This translates into CASSQTSGYTDTQYF.